This T cell receptor (beta chain) was sequenced in a study of blood T cells in healthy people across ages. Study findings and constraints: It was the long-lived donors that had more naive CD4+ cells and higher diversity than aged donors.

CDR1 and CDR2 (germline): DFQATT, SNEGSKA (reference sequence). This CDR3 contains 12 residues. Drawing of peripheral blood yielded approximately 10 milliliters from each donor. Together with a sample-barcoded 5' primer, a J-beta primer mix was included in a second PCR lasting roughly 6 to 12 cycles. TCRdb itself ran the 5' RACE reads through MiXCR, one entry per CDR3 protein. The sample lists around 1,700,000 distinct CDR3 sequences, 25% to 30% occurring once. About this clonotype: Its specificity is not known.

The receptor was derived from a woman aged 30 to 39 in good health. Source material: blood. The genes are TRBV20-1 and TRBJ2-3, with D unresolved. Written as DNA, the CDR3 is TGCAGAGCTTCCGAAGGCACAGATACGCAGTATTTT. The encoded protein is CRASEGTDTQYF.